This passage covers 13 T cell receptor beta chains from one sample sequenced in a study of cytomegalovirus exposure and HLA in healthy donors. Only in-frame clones appear in the TCRdb table, and some are missing; sequencing was by immunoSEQ multiplex PCR. The sample has roughly 300,000 clones, roughly 90% seen once. Input material: PBMCs. All receptors derive from a woman under 40 in good health and CMV-seropositive.

The table lists this clone with a count of one. V is TRBV5-1 and J is TRBJ2-5; D not resolved. Germline V lookup: CDR1 SGHRS, CDR2 YFSETQ. The CDR3 runs to 16 residues. Trimming took 0 bases from V and 3 from J, leaving 15 bases between them. The CDR3 region has the DNA TGCGCCAGCAGCTTGGGGGTGTCCGAAGGAAAAGAGACCCAGTACTTC. Translated: CASSLGVSEGKETQYF.

The V and J genes are TRBV2 and TRBJ2-1; D is possibly TRBD1 (6 bases). The CDR3 is 14 residues long. Germline CDR1 reads SNHLY; CDR2 reads FYNNEI. Trimming took 6 bases from V and 4 from J, leaving 13 bases between them. CDR3 nucleotide sequence: TGTGCCAGCAGCCTCAGGGGAGTTTACAATGAGCAGTTCTTC. As protein: CASSLRGVYNEQFF.

The chain carries TRBV18 and TRBJ2-5; no clear D. This CDR3 has 12 residues. Trimming stripped 3 bases from V and 1 base from J, with 3 bases between. CDR1 is KGHSH, CDR2 LQKENI, per germline. This CDR3 reads CASSPSQETQYF. CDR3 nucleotide sequence: TGTGCCAGCTCACCCTCCCAAGAGACCCAGTACTTC.

This chain connects TRBV4-2 to TRBJ2-7; the D gene is possibly TRBD1 (6 bases). The CDR3 length is 15 residues. Per germline, CDR1 LGHNA and CDR2 YNFKEQ. V lost 0 bases, J lost 6 bases, and 15 bases lay in between. In nucleotides, the CDR3 is TGTGCCAGCAGCCAAGATTCGACAGGCTCCGCCGAGCAGTACTTC. It is translated as CASSQDSTGSAEQYF.

In DNA form, the CDR3 reads TGCAGCGTTAAAAGCCCGGGACTCAATAACGGGCCTAACTATGGCTACACCTTC. Amino acid sequence: CSVKSPGLNNGPNYGYTF. V is TRBV29-1 and J is TRBJ1-2; D possibly corresponds to TRBD1 (5 bases). V lost 5 bases and J 0 bases, leaving 25 bases between the germline ends. From germline, CDR1 is SQVTM and CDR2 ANQGSEA. This CDR3 spans 18 amino acids.

This clone was counted between two and nine times. The CDR3 DNA follows: TGTGCCATCCCGGACAGGGGAAGGGAGACCCAGTACTTC. This gives the protein CAIPDRGRETQYF. The chain employs TRBV2 and TRBJ2-5, with 9 bases identical to TRBD1. V gave up 10 bases and J gave up 5 bases; unmatched junction bases: 8. Germline V CDR1 and CDR2: SNHLY, FYNNEI. The CDR3 runs to 13 residues.

V gene TRBV28 combines with J gene TRBJ1-2, with 11 bases identical to TRBD1. The germline gives CDR1 MDHEN, CDR2 SYDVKM. This CDR3 spans 15 amino acids. Trimming cost V 7 bases and J 7 bases; bases outside gene matches: 11. CDR3 sequence (DNA): TGTGCCAGCACTTACGGCGGGACAGGGGGTAGTGGCTACACCTTC. Protein product: CASTYGGTGGSGYTF.

This chain connects TRBV11-3 to TRBJ2-5; possibly TRBD1 for D (6 bases). The germline V gene has CDR1 SGHNT and CDR2 YENEEA. The CDR3 contains 12 residues. Trimming stripped 4 bases from V and 4 bases from J, with 7 bases between. CDR3 protein: CASSSTGETQYF. CDR3 in DNA: TGTGCCAGCAGCTCGACAGGAGAGACCCAGTACTTC.

The genes are TRBV19 and TRBJ2-1; the match to TRBD1 covers 10 bases. Germline lookup yields CDR1 LNHDA and CDR2 SQIVND (reference sequence). The CDR3 is 23 amino acids. Losses at the gene ends were 6 bases for V and 4 bases for J; bases not matched to a gene: 30. CDR3 nucleotides: TGTGCCAGTAGAGCAGACAGGGGGCAAGGATCGAGGAGTTGGGCCAGGAAGTACAATGAGCAGTTCTTC. It is translated as CASRADRGQGSRSWARKYNEQFF.

The chain links TRBV5-1 to TRBJ2-7; TRBD1 matches 7 bases. This CDR3 is 16 amino acids long. Germline assignment: CDR1 SGHRS and CDR2 YFSETQ. V trimming: 6 bases; J trimming: 0 bases; junction bases outside the gene matches: 12. The CDR3 DNA follows: TGCGCCAGCAAAAGACAGGGTGAATTGAGCTCCTACGAGCAGTACTTC. Residues: CASKRQGELSSYEQYF. Full variable domain (outside the CDR3, taken from reference TRBV5-1 and TRBJ2-7): KAGVTQTPRYLIKTRGQQVTLSCSPISGHRSVSWYQQTPGQGLQFLFEYFSETQRNKGNFPGRFSGRQFSNSRSEMNVSTLELGDSALYLCASKRQGELSSYEQYFGPGTRLTVT.

The chain employs TRBV5-5 and TRBJ1-5; D is unresolved. Trimming left V 2 bases short and J 6 bases short, with 6 bases between. The CDR3 is 12 amino acids. CDR1 SGHKS and CDR2 YYEKEE come from the germline V gene (reference sequence). Here the CDR3 DNA reads TGTGCCAGCAGCTTTAGTGGTCAGCCCCAGCATTTT. Protein: CASSFSGQPQHF.

The chain combines TRBV19 with TRBJ2-1; 7 nucleotides line up with TRBD1. CDR1 and CDR2 (germline): LNHDA, SQIVND (reference sequence). The CDR3 totals 15 residues. V was clipped by 1 base and J by 6 bases; unmatched bases: 6. The CDR3 reads CASSIGGGYSNEQFF. CDR3 sequence (DNA): TGTGCCAGTAGTATAGGAGGGGGCTATAGCAATGAGCAGTTCTTC.

This clone was seen a single time. The chain joins TRBV27 to TRBJ2-1, with no clear D. The CDR3 runs to 13 residues. Looked up from germline, CDR1 is MNHEY and CDR2 is SMNVEV (reference sequence). The V end was cut by 2 bases, the J end by 7 bases, with 9 bases between. The CDR3 coding sequence is TGTGCCAGCAGTTTACTAGTTCAGAATGAGCAGTTCTTC. Its protein product is CASSLLVQNEQFF.